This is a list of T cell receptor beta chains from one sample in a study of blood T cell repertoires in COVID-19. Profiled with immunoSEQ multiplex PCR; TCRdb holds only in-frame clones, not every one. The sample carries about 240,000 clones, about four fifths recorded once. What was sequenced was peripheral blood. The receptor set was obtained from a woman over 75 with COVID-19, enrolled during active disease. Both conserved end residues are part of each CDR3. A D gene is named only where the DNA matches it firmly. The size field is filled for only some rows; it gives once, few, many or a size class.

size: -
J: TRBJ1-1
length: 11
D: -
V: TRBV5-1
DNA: TGCGCCAGCAGCTTAAACAGGGTAGCTTTCTTT
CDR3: CASSLNRVAFF

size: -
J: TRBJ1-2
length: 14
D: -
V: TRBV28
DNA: TGTGCCAGCAGTTTGGCCGACAGGAACTATGGCTACACCTTC
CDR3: CASSLADRNYGYTF

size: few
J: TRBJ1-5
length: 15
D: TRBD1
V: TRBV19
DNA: TGTGCCAGTAGTTTAAACGAGGACAGGGACAGTACCCAGCATTTT
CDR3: CASSLNEDRDSTQHF

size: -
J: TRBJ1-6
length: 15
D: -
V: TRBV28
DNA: TGTGCCAGCAGTTTTTCAGGGGCAAATAATTCACCCCTCCACTTT
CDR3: CASSFSGANNSPLHF

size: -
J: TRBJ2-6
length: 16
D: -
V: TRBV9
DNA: TGTGCCAGCAGCGCCCACAGACCGGCGGGGGCCAACGTCCTGACTTTC
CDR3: CASSAHRPAGANVLTF

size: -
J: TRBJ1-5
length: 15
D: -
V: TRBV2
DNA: TGTGCCAGCAGACCCGTGGGGCATAGCAATCAGCCCCAGCATTTT
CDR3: CASRPVGHSNQPQHF

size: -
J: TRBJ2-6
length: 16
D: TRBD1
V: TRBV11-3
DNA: TGTGCCAGCAGCTACCGGACAGGGGCCGGGGCCAACGTCCTGACTTTC
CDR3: CASSYRTGAGANVLTF

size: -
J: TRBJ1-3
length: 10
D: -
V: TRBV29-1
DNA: TGCAGCGTTTTGACATCCACCATATATTTT
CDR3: CSVLTSTIYF

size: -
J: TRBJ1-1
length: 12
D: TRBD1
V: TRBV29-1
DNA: TGCAGCGTTATGTCAGGGGGCACTGAAGCTTTCTTT
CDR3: CSVMSGGTEAFF

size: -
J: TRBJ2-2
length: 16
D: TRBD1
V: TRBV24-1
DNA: TGTGCCACCAGCTACACCGGGACAGGGGGAACCGGGGAGCTGTTTTTT
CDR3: CATSYTGTGGTGELFF

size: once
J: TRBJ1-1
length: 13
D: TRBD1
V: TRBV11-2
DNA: TGTGCCAGCAGTTTAACAGGGGGCACTGAAGCTTTCTTT
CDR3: CASSLTGGTEAFF

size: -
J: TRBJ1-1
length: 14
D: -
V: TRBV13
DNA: TGTGCCAGCAGCTTGGGGGGGCTGAGGACTGAAGCTTTCTTT
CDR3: CASSLGGLRTEAFF

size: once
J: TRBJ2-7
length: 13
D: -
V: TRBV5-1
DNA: TGCGCCAGCAGCTTGGGAGCGATCTACGAGCAGTACTTC
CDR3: CASSLGAIYEQYF

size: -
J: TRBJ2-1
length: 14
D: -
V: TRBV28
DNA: TGTGCCAGCAGCCTACAGAGCTCCTACAATGAGCAGTTCTTC
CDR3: CASSLQSSYNEQFF

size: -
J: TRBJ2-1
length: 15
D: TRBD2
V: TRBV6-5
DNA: TGTGCCAGCAGCCCCGGCGGGGGGACCTACAATGAGCAGTTCTTC
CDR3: CASSPGGGTYNEQFF

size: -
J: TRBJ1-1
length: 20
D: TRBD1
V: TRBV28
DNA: TGTGCCAGCAGTCACGAGGGGACAGCGAAATCCAGGGCCCAGAACACTGAAGCTTTCTTT
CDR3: CASSHEGTAKSRAQNTEAFF

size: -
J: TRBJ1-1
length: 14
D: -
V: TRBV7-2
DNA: TGTGCCAGCAGCACGCAGGGGTCACGGACTGAAGCTTTCTTT
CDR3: CASSTQGSRTEAFF

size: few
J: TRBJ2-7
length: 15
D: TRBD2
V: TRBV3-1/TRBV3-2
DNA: TGTGCCAGCAGCGGCGGGACTAGCGGGGCCTACGAGCAGTACTTC
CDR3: CASSGGTSGAYEQYF

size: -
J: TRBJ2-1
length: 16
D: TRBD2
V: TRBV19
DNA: TGTGCCAGTAGTACCGGGGGGGCTCTAGGGGACAATGAGCAGTTCTTC
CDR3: CASSTGGALGDNEQFF

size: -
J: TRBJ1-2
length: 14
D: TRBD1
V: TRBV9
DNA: TGTGCCAGCAGCCCAGACAGGGGGCCCTATGGCTACACCTTC
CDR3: CASSPDRGPYGYTF

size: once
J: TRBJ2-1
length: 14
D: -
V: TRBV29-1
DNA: TGCAGCGTCTTTGGACCGGGACTCGGGTATGAGCAGTTCTTC
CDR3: CSVFGPGLGYEQFF

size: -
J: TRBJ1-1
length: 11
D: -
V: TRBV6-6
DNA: TGTGCCAGCAGTTACGTCGGGGAGGCTTTCTTT
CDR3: CASSYVGEAFF

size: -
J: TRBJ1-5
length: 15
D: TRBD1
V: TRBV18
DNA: TGTGCCAGCTCACCCACAGGGGGCAGCAATCAGCCCCAGCATTTT
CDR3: CASSPTGGSNQPQHF

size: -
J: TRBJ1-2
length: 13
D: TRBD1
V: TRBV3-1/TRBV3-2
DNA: TGTGCCAGCAGCCAGGGGACAGGGAGCGGCTACACCTTC
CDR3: CASSQGTGSGYTF

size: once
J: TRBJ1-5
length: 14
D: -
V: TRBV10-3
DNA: TGTGCCATTTCCAAGGAGGTGGGCAATCAGCCCCAGCATTTT
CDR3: CAISKEVGNQPQHF

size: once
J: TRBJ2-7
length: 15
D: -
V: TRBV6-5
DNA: TGTGCCAGCAAAGGATTTGGCGGGAAACTCTACGAGCAGTACTTC
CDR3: CASKGFGGKLYEQYF

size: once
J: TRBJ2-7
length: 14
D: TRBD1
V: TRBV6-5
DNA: TGTGCCAGCAACCAACAGGGGGCGGGCCACGAGCAGTACTTC
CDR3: CASNQQGAGHEQYF

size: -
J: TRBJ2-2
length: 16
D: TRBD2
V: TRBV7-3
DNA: TGTGCCAGCAGCTTAAGGCCAGCGGGGCGAACCGGGGAGCTGTTTTTT
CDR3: CASSLRPAGRTGELFF

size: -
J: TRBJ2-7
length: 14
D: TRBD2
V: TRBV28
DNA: TGTGCCAGCAGTTCTAGCGGGAGAGTGTACGAGCAGTACTTC
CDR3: CASSSSGRVYEQYF

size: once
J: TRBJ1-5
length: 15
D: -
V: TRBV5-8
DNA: TGTGCCAGCAGCATCAGCTGGGCGAGCAATCAGCCCCAGCATTTT
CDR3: CASSISWASNQPQHF

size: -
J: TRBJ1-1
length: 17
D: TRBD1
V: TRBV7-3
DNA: TGTGCCAGCAGCTTAAGGACAGGGGGGATCCTGGACACTGAAGCTTTCTTT
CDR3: CASSLRTGGILDTEAFF

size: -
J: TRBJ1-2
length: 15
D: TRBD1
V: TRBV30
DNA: TGTGCCTGGTTTTATGAACGGACAGGGAGCTATGGCTACACCTTC
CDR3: CAWFYERTGSYGYTF

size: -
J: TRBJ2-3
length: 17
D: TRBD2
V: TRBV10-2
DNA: TGCGCCAGCAGTGAGTCGGGGACTAGCCGGAATACAGATACGCAGTATTTT
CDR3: CASSESGTSRNTDTQYF

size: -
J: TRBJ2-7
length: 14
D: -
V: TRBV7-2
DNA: TGTGCCAGCAGCATGACCGGACAGCCCTACGAGCAGTACTTC
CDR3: CASSMTGQPYEQYF

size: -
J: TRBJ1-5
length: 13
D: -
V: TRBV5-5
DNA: TGTGCCAGCAGCTCCTCGGGAAGTCAGCCCCAGCATTTT
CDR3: CASSSSGSQPQHF

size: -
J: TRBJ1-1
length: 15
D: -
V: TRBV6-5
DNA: TGTGCCAGCAGTTACTCAAGCGGGAGGAACACTGAAGCTTTCTTT
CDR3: CASSYSSGRNTEAFF

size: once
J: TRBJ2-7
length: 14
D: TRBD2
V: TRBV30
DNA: TGTGCCTGGGACAGGGAACTAGCGGGCTACGAGCAGTACTTC
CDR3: CAWDRELAGYEQYF

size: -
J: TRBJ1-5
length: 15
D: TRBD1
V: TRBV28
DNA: TGTGCCAGCAGTTCCCCGACAGGGCTCAATCAGCCCCAGCATTTT
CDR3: CASSSPTGLNQPQHF

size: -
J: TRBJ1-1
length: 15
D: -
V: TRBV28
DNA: TGTGCCAGCTTCATTACGGGGTCTCGCGACACTGAAGCTTTCTTT
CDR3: CASFITGSRDTEAFF

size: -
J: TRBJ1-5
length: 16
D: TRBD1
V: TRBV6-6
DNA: TGTGCCAGCAGTCCCCTCGACAGGGCAGGGTTACAGCCCCAGCATTTT
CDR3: CASSPLDRAGLQPQHF

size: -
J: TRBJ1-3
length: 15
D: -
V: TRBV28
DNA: TGTGCCAGCAGTTTACTACAGGGTACTGGAAACACCATATATTTT
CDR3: CASSLLQGTGNTIYF

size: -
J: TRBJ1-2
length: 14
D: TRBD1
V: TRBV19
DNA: TGTGCCAGTAGCCGACAGGGCGTGGGCTATGGCTACACCTTC
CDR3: CASSRQGVGYGYTF

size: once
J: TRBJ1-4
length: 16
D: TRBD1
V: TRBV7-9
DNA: TGTGCCACAAAACAGGGGACACCTGCAACTAATGAAAAACTGTTTTTT
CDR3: CATKQGTPATNEKLFF

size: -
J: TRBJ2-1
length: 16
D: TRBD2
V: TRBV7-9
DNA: TGTGCCAGCAGCTCCGGGACTATCATAACGAACAATGAGCAGTTCTTC
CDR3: CASSSGTIITNNEQFF

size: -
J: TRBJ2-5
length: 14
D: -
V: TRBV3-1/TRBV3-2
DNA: TGTGCCAGCAGCCCTCGAGGGCTAGGCGGGACCCAGTACTTC
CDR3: CASSPRGLGGTQYF

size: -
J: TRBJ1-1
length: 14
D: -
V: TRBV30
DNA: TGTGCCTGGAGTCCCCCGCCGGGGAACACTGAAGCTTTCTTT
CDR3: CAWSPPPGNTEAFF

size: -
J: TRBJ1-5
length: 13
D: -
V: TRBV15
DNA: TGTGCCACCAGCAGAGATCGGGGGGAGCCCCAGCATTTT
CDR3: CATSRDRGEPQHF

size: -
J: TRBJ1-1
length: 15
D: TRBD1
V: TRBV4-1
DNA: TGCGCCAGCAGCCAAGGGGCGACAGGGGGCACTGAAGCTTTCTTT
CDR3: CASSQGATGGTEAFF

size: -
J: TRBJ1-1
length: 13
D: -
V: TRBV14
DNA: TGTGCCAGCAGACCAGGGGCGGGCACTGAAGCTTTCTTT
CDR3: CASRPGAGTEAFF

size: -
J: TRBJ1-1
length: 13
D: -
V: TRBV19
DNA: TGTGCCAGTAGTATACAGGGGCACACTGAAGCTTTCTTT
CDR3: CASSIQGHTEAFF

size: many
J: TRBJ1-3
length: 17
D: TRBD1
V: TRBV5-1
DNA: TGCGCCAGCAGCTTAGGGACAGGGGTGAGCTCTGGAAACACCATATATTTT
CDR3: CASSLGTGVSSGNTIYF

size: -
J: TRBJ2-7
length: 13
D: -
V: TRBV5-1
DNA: TGCGCCAGCAGCTTGCAGGGAAACAACGAGCAGTACTTC
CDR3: CASSLQGNNEQYF

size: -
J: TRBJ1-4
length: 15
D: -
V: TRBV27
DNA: TGTGCCAGCAGTTTGAGGGGAGGTGGTAATGAAAAACTGTTTTTT
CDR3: CASSLRGGGNEKLFF

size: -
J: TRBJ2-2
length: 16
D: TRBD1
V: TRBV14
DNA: TGTGCCAGCAGCCAAGTCGGACAGGGATCCACCGGGGAGCTGTTTTTT
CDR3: CASSQVGQGSTGELFF

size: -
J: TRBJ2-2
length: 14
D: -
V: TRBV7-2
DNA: TGTGCCAGCAGCTATTACAGGGACCCCGGGGAGCTGTTTTTT
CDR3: CASSYYRDPGELFF